This T cell receptor (beta chain) is drawn from a study of T cell repertoires in cytomegalovirus infection. Background on the study: Peptides in the study included HLA-C-restricted and HLA-B-restricted CMV epitopes. Matching HLA type, along with CMV infection, was indicated by public TCR beta signatures.

Study-level points and caveats: HLA-C-restricted CMV clonotypes gave the most frequent clonotype in two of eight donors. Identification of carriers of CMV plus the relevant HLA was performed using cumulative public TCR beta family frequency.

The CDR3 sequence is 16 residues long. Germline V gene lookup returns CDR1 LNHNV and CDR2 YYDKDF (reference sequence). Trimming pared 0 bases from V and 5 bases from J, leaving 16 bases between. TCRdb re-analysed the reads in MiXCR, keeping a single row per CDR3 protein. The table records some 800,000 distinct CDR3 sequences, 25% to 30% of them present only once. To note about this clonotype: What it binds is not known.

Sample: cultured CD8+ T cells from PBMCs, taken from culture after CMV antigen stimulation. V usage is TRBV15 and J usage is TRBJ1-2; D call uncertain. This sequence originates from a human donor in good health (CMV status not recorded). Some clones in this sample may be carry-over from other donors' samples. The CDR3 region is CATSRDPQRVGYGYTF. CDR3 sequence (DNA): TGTGCCACCAGCAGAGACCCTCAGAGGGTCGGGTATGGCTACACCTTC.